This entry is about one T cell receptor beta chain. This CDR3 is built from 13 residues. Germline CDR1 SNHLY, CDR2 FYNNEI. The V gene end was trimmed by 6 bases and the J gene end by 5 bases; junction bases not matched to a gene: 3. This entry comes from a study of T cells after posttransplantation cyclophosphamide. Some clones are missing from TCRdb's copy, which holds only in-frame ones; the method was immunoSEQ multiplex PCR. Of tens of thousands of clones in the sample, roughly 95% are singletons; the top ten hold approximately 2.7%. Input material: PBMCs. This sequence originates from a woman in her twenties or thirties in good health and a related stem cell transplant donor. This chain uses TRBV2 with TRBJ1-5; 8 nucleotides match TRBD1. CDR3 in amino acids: CASSQDRDQPQHF. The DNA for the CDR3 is TGTGCCAGCAGCCAGGACAGGGATCAGCCCCAGCATTTT.